The rows below give T cell receptor beta chains drawn from one sample of a study of shared clonotypes between healthy human individuals. Repertoires were generated with immunoSEQ multiplex PCR, while TCRdb's copy carries only in-frame clones and drops some. This repertoire shows roughly 1 million clones, more than 75% found once; its top ten account for more than 0.45%. What was sequenced was memory CD4+ T cells from PBMCs. Receptors originate from a young man in good health. Some clones in this sample may be carry-over from other donors' samples. CDR3s include the opening cysteine and the closing phenylalanine or tryptophan. D genes are given only for firm matches. Rows give clone size only sometimes, using once, few, many, or a class for an expanded clone.

clone_size: -
j_call: TRBJ2-7
d_call: -
v_call: TRBV7-2
cdr3_aa: CASSLKSWRRSYEQYF
cdr3_nt: TGTGCCAGCAGCTTAAAATCTTGGAGGCGCTCCTACGAGCAGTACTTC

clone_size: many
j_call: TRBJ2-5
d_call: TRBD1
v_call: TRBV6-1
cdr3_aa: CASRNLQGPQGTQYF
cdr3_nt: TGTGCCAGCAGAAATTTACAGGGGCCGCAAGGGACCCAGTACTTC

clone_size: -
j_call: TRBJ2-1
d_call: -
v_call: TRBV5-8
cdr3_aa: CASSSSRGYNEQFF
cdr3_nt: TGTGCCAGCAGCTCCAGCCGCGGGTACAATGAGCAGTTCTTC

clone_size: once
j_call: TRBJ2-7
d_call: -
v_call: TRBV5-4
cdr3_aa: CASSLRTGITYEQYF
cdr3_nt: TGTGCCAGCAGCTTGCGCACAGGGATAACCTACGAGCAGTACTTC

clone_size: -
j_call: TRBJ2-1
d_call: -
v_call: TRBV27
cdr3_aa: CASPNVRSWGNEQFF
cdr3_nt: TGTGCCAGCCCTAACGTCAGGTCATGGGGCAATGAGCAGTTCTTC

clone_size: -
j_call: TRBJ2-2
d_call: TRBD2
v_call: TRBV19
cdr3_aa: CASNLAGGSGELFF
cdr3_nt: TGTGCCAGTAACCTAGCGGGAGGGTCCGGGGAGCTGTTTTTT

clone_size: few
j_call: TRBJ2-4
d_call: TRBD1
v_call: TRBV10-3
cdr3_aa: CAIGPGGQGGAKNIQYF
cdr3_nt: TGTGCCATCGGCCCGGGAGGACAGGGGGGGGCCAAAAACATTCAGTACTTC

clone_size: -
j_call: TRBJ1-2
d_call: TRBD1
v_call: TRBV30
cdr3_aa: CAWKGQGLHGYTF
cdr3_nt: TGTGCCTGGAAGGGACAGGGCCTCCATGGCTACACCTTC

clone_size: -
j_call: TRBJ2-1
d_call: TRBD1
v_call: TRBV2
cdr3_aa: CASTRDRVNEQFF
cdr3_nt: TGTGCCAGTACCCGGGACAGGGTCAATGAGCAGTTCTTC

clone_size: -
j_call: TRBJ2-1
d_call: TRBD2
v_call: TRBV4-2
cdr3_aa: CASSQRPASGKNEQFF
cdr3_nt: TGTGCCAGCAGCCAACGGCCCGCTAGCGGGAAGAATGAGCAGTTCTTC

clone_size: -
j_call: TRBJ2-7
d_call: -
v_call: TRBV18
cdr3_aa: CASSPGSYEQYF
cdr3_nt: TGTGCCAGCTCACCGGGCTCCTACGAGCAGTACTTC

clone_size: -
j_call: TRBJ1-2
d_call: TRBD1
v_call: TRBV5-1
cdr3_aa: CASSLALQGYGYTF
cdr3_nt: TGCGCCAGCAGCTTGGCCTTACAGGGGTACGGCTACACCTTC

clone_size: -
j_call: TRBJ1-5
d_call: -
v_call: TRBV28
cdr3_aa: CASSFQTGGEILPQHF
cdr3_nt: TGTGCCAGCAGTTTCCAGACAGGCGGTGAGATCTTGCCCCAGCATTTT

clone_size: -
j_call: TRBJ1-2
d_call: -
v_call: TRBV27
cdr3_aa: CASSHGIGDGGYTF
cdr3_nt: TGTGCCAGCAGCCATGGTATAGGGGACGGGGGCTACACCTTC

clone_size: -
j_call: TRBJ2-1
d_call: -
v_call: TRBV5-6
cdr3_aa: CASSNPREPYNEQFF
cdr3_nt: TGTGCCAGCAGCAATCCCCGGGAGCCCTACAATGAGCAGTTCTTC

clone_size: -
j_call: TRBJ2-3
d_call: -
v_call: TRBV7-3
cdr3_aa: CASSGGNTDTQYF
cdr3_nt: TGTGCCAGCAGCGGCGGGAACACAGATACGCAGTATTTT

clone_size: -
j_call: TRBJ1-2
d_call: -
v_call: TRBV28
cdr3_aa: CASSLWEVAGYGYTF
cdr3_nt: TGTGCCAGCAGTTTGTGGGAGGTGGCGGGCTATGGCTACACCTTC